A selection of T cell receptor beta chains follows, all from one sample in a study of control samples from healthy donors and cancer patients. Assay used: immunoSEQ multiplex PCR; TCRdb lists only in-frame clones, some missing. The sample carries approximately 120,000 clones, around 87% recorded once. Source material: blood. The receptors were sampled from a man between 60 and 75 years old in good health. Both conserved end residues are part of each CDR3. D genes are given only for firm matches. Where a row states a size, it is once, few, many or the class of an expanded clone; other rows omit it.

CDR3 protein: CAISDLGVPPYGYTF
CDR3 DNA: TGTGCCATCAGTGATCTGGGGGTTCCCCCCTATGGCTACACCTTC
J gene: TRBJ1-2
clone size: -
D gene: -
V gene: TRBV10-3

CDR3 protein: CASRPQGAQSEKLFF
CDR3 DNA: TGTGCCAGCAGGCCTCAGGGGGCGCAAAGTGAAAAACTGTTTTTT
J gene: TRBJ1-4
clone size: -
D gene: TRBD1
V gene: TRBV28

CDR3 protein: CASSLGGSPGAKNIQYF
CDR3 DNA: TGTGCCAGCAGCTTAGGAGGAAGCCCCGGGGCCAAAAACATTCAGTACTTC
J gene: TRBJ2-4
clone size: -
D gene: -
V gene: TRBV7-2

CDR3 protein: CASSFTSGGLRETQYF
CDR3 DNA: TGTGCCAGCAGCTTCACTAGCGGGGGCCTCCGGGAGACCCAGTACTTC
J gene: TRBJ2-5
clone size: -
D gene: TRBD2
V gene: TRBV7-2

CDR3 protein: CASSQDQGRELSYEQYF
CDR3 DNA: TGCGCCAGCAGCCAAGATCAGGGCAGGGAACTCTCCTACGAGCAGTACTTC
J gene: TRBJ2-7
clone size: -
D gene: -
V gene: TRBV4-3

CDR3 protein: CASSIDEGEKLFF
CDR3 DNA: TGTGCCAGTAGTATAGATGAGGGTGAAAAACTGTTTTTT
J gene: TRBJ1-4
clone size: -
D gene: -
V gene: TRBV19

CDR3 protein: CASSLLEGTNEKLFF
CDR3 DNA: TGCGCCAGCAGCCTTTTAGAGGGGACTAATGAAAAACTGTTTTTT
J gene: TRBJ1-4
clone size: -
D gene: -
V gene: TRBV4-3

CDR3 protein: CASSVEEGYEQFF
CDR3 DNA: TGTGCCAGCAGCGTAGAAGAAGGTTATGAGCAGTTCTTC
J gene: TRBJ2-1
clone size: -
D gene: -
V gene: TRBV9

CDR3 protein: CASSFIGAGLSLTSNQPQHF
CDR3 DNA: TGTGCCAGCAGTTTCATCGGTGCAGGGCTTTCGCTGACTAGCAATCAGCCCCAGCATTTT
J gene: TRBJ1-5
clone size: -
D gene: -
V gene: TRBV28

CDR3 protein: CASSPGQEALHEQYF
CDR3 DNA: TGTGCCAGCTCACCAGGACAGGAAGCTCTCCACGAGCAGTACTTC
J gene: TRBJ2-7
clone size: -
D gene: TRBD1
V gene: TRBV18

CDR3 protein: CASSEGLVRAGRQETQYF
CDR3 DNA: TGTGCCAGCAGCGAAGGACTTGTTCGTGCGGGACGACAAGAGACCCAGTACTTC
J gene: TRBJ2-5
clone size: -
D gene: -
V gene: TRBV2

CDR3 protein: CAISESGIWGINQPQHF
CDR3 DNA: TGTGCCATCAGTGAGTCGGGTATATGGGGGATCAATCAGCCCCAGCATTTT
J gene: TRBJ1-5
clone size: -
D gene: -
V gene: TRBV10-3

CDR3 protein: CASSYSTGVHIQYF
CDR3 DNA: TGTGCCAGCAGTTACTCGACAGGGGTACACATTCAGTACTTC
J gene: TRBJ2-4
clone size: few
D gene: TRBD1
V gene: TRBV6-2/TRBV6-3

CDR3 protein: CASSLGWNTEAFF
CDR3 DNA: TGTGCCAGCAGTTTAGGTTGGAACACTGAAGCTTTCTTT
J gene: TRBJ1-1
clone size: few
D gene: -
V gene: TRBV28

CDR3 protein: CASSPGWDTQYF
CDR3 DNA: TGTGCCAGCAGCCCCGGGTGGGATACGCAGTATTTT
J gene: TRBJ2-3
clone size: -
D gene: -
V gene: TRBV11-2

CDR3 protein: CARSGDRRVAFF
CDR3 DNA: TGTGCCAGAAGCGGCGACAGGAGAGTAGCTTTCTTT
J gene: TRBJ1-1
clone size: -
D gene: -
V gene: TRBV5-3

CDR3 protein: CASSPVQGGGSPLHF
CDR3 DNA: TGTGCCAGCAGCCCCGTTCAGGGCGGAGGTTCACCCCTCCACTTT
J gene: TRBJ1-6
clone size: -
D gene: -
V gene: TRBV3-1/TRBV3-2

CDR3 protein: CASRFFSQGSGYTF
CDR3 DNA: TGTGCCAGCAGGTTTTTTTCACAGGGTAGTGGCTACACCTTC
J gene: TRBJ1-2
clone size: -
D gene: -
V gene: TRBV6-6

CDR3 protein: CASSPGQGVLAGHNSYEQYF
CDR3 DNA: TGTGCCAGCTCACCGGGACAGGGGGTTCTAGCGGGACACAACTCCTACGAGCAGTACTTC
J gene: TRBJ2-7
clone size: -
D gene: TRBD1
V gene: TRBV18

CDR3 protein: CASSPSTESGEKLFF
CDR3 DNA: TGTGCCAGCAGCCCCTCGACAGAATCTGGTGAAAAACTGTTTTTT
J gene: TRBJ1-4
clone size: -
D gene: -
V gene: TRBV5-4

CDR3 protein: CASSLSLIEQFF
CDR3 DNA: TGCGCCAGCAGCTTGTCCTTGATTGAGCAGTTCTTC
J gene: TRBJ2-1
clone size: once
D gene: -
V gene: TRBV5-1

CDR3 protein: CASSLGQGEPLHF
CDR3 DNA: TGTGCCAGCAGTCTTGGACAGGGGGAGCCCCTCCACTTT
J gene: TRBJ1-6
clone size: -
D gene: TRBD1
V gene: TRBV12-3/TRBV12-4

CDR3 protein: CASSLGSAGGETQYF
CDR3 DNA: TGTGCCAGCAGCTTAGGGTCTGCAGGGGGAGAGACCCAGTACTTC
J gene: TRBJ2-5
clone size: once
D gene: TRBD1
V gene: TRBV7-2

CDR3 protein: CASSVSSVNTEAFF
CDR3 DNA: TGTGCCAGCAGCGTATCCAGTGTGAACACTGAAGCTTTCTTT
J gene: TRBJ1-1
clone size: once
D gene: -
V gene: TRBV9

CDR3 protein: CASSLGLGITDTQYF
CDR3 DNA: TGTGCCAGCAGCTTAGGGTTGGGGATCACAGATACGCAGTATTTT
J gene: TRBJ2-3
clone size: -
D gene: -
V gene: TRBV11-2

CDR3 protein: CASSPTGQGAWGYTF
CDR3 DNA: TGTGCCAGCAGCCCAACCGGACAGGGGGCATGGGGCTACACCTTC
J gene: TRBJ1-2
clone size: -
D gene: TRBD1
V gene: TRBV3-1/TRBV3-2

CDR3 protein: CASSLEGEQPQHF
CDR3 DNA: TGCGCCAGCAGTCTTGAGGGCGAGCAGCCCCAGCATTTT
J gene: TRBJ1-5
clone size: few
D gene: -
V gene: TRBV10-2

CDR3 protein: CASGEQGDEQYF
CDR3 DNA: TGTGCCAGCGGGGAACAGGGGGACGAGCAGTACTTC
J gene: TRBJ2-7
clone size: few
D gene: TRBD1
V gene: TRBV18

CDR3 protein: CASSDRGLSTEAFF
CDR3 DNA: TGCGCCAGCAGCGACAGGGGGCTTAGCACTGAAGCTTTCTTT
J gene: TRBJ1-1
clone size: few
D gene: TRBD1
V gene: TRBV5-1

CDR3 protein: CASKKDRDTGELFF
CDR3 DNA: TGTGCCAGCAAAAAGGACAGGGACACCGGGGAGCTGTTTTTT
J gene: TRBJ2-2
clone size: once
D gene: TRBD1
V gene: TRBV2

CDR3 protein: CASSPVQGSIQPQHF
CDR3 DNA: TGTGCCAGCTCACCAGTTCAGGGTTCGATACAGCCCCAGCATTTT
J gene: TRBJ1-5
clone size: -
D gene: -
V gene: TRBV18

CDR3 protein: CASSSSGGLGTEAFF
CDR3 DNA: TGTGCCAGCAGCTCCTCGGGTGGATTGGGCACTGAAGCTTTCTTT
J gene: TRBJ1-1
clone size: -
D gene: -
V gene: TRBV7-9

CDR3 protein: CASSLRALRWGVTDTQYF
CDR3 DNA: TGTGCCAGCAGCCTAAGGGCCCTACGGTGGGGGGTGACAGATACGCAGTATTTT
J gene: TRBJ2-3
clone size: -
D gene: -
V gene: TRBV3-1/TRBV3-2

CDR3 protein: CASSTLSAGVLGAFF
CDR3 DNA: TGTGCCAGTAGTACCTTATCGGCCGGGGTGCTTGGAGCTTTCTTT
J gene: TRBJ1-1
clone size: few
D gene: -
V gene: TRBV19

CDR3 protein: CASKGQGTSPLHF
CDR3 DNA: TGCGCCAGCAAGGGACAGGGGACTTCACCCCTCCACTTT
J gene: TRBJ1-6
clone size: -
D gene: TRBD1
V gene: TRBV10-1

CDR3 protein: CASSQGIQATNEKLFF
CDR3 DNA: TGCGCCAGCAGCCAAGGGATCCAAGCAACTAATGAAAAACTGTTTTTT
J gene: TRBJ1-4
clone size: -
D gene: -
V gene: TRBV4-3